The 9 T cell receptor beta chains reported below all come from one sample, sequenced in a study of T cells in Graves' hyperthyroidism and ophthalmopathy. Researchers took RNA transcripts and amplified the TCR beta CDR3 regions from them. The TCR CDR3 was amplified in a first-round RT-PCR using the HTBI primer set. TCRdb re-called the multiplex PCR reads through MiXCR, storing one row per CDR3 protein. The data show some 650,000 distinct CDR3 sequences, with about a sixth seen just once and 2.5% to 4% held by the top ten. The sequenced sample was blood. Every receptor here comes from a middle-aged woman with Graves' ophthalmopathy.

Remarks on this clonotype: This may be a read error, as it is one base from a much larger clone. The chain has TRBV6-9 and TRBJ1-6, with D uncertain. Germline assignment: CDR1 MNHGY and CDR2 SVAAGI. Trimming removed 4 bases at V and 6 bases at J, with 13 bases between. CDR3 length: 15 residues. The CDR3 DNA sequence: TGTGCCAGCAGTTCTGGACGGGCCATTAATTCACCCCTCCACTTT. Protein sequence: CASSSGRAINSPLHF.

This clonotype has a count of ten or more. The V call is TRBV18, the J call TRBJ2-3; D not resolved. V lost 5 bases to trimming and J lost 5 bases, with 5 bases between them. CDR1 is KGHSH, CDR2 LQKENI, per germline. CDR3 length: 11 residues. The CDR3 DNA reads as TGTGCCAGCTCAGAGGTAGATACGCAGTATTTT. This translates into CASSEVDTQYF.

In regard to this clonotype: Germline is not matched at one junction end, which may reflect a read error. This chain connects TRBV3-1 to TRBJ2-3, with unresolved D. CDR1 and CDR2 from the germline V gene are LGHDT and YNNKEL (reference sequence). The CDR3 covers 16 residues. CDR3 bases: TGTGCCAGTAGCCAAGATGCAGCCCTCTCCACAGATACGCAGTATTTT. Amino acid sequence: CASSQDAALSTDTQYF.

A remark on this clonotype: This may be a read error: a much more frequent sequence differs by one nucleotide. In DNA, the CDR3 is TGTGCCAGCGGCCAAGCCGGAATAAGCACAGATACGCAGTATTTT. Protein sequence: CASGQAGISTDTQYF. This chain connects TRBV3-1 to TRBJ2-3, with D uncertain. From germline, CDR1 is LGHDT and CDR2 YNNKEL (reference sequence). This CDR3 comprises 15 residues.

This clonotype has only a few counts. The chain is built from TRBV9 and TRBJ2-1, with a tentative D call TRBD2 (6 bases). V was cut by 0 bases and J by 4 bases, with 11 bases left in between. The V gene's germline CDR1 is SGDLS and CDR2 YYNGEE. The CDR3 loop spans 15 amino acids. This chain's CDR3 is CASSVELADYNEQFF. The CDR3 region has the DNA TGTGCCAGCAGCGTAGAACTAGCAGATTACAATGAGCAGTTCTTC.

The chain joins TRBV5-6 to TRBJ1-3; D not resolved. CDR3 length: 17 residues. Trimming left V 3 bases short and J 0 bases short, with 16 bases between. Germline V gene sequence: CDR1 SGHDT, CDR2 YYEEEE. Here the CDR3 reads CASSWAAGILSGNTIYF. CDR3 coding DNA: TGTGCCAGCAGCTGGGCGGCAGGAATACTCTCTGGAAACACCATATATTTT.

The chain combines TRBV20-1 with TRBJ2-7; the D is unclear. Trimming removed 6 bases at V and 3 bases at J, with 18 bases between. CDR1 DFQATT and CDR2 SNEGSKA come from the germline V gene (reference sequence). This CDR3 is 14 amino acids long. CDR3 DNA sequence: TGCAGTGCCCTGCAGGCGCGGAAGGGCTACGAGCAGTACTTC. It codes for CSALQARKGYEQYF.

In its sample, this clonotype was seen many times. The chain couples TRBV5-1 to TRBJ2-7; D ambiguous. V was trimmed by 0 bases and J by 6 bases, leaving 13 bases between them. CDR1 SGHRS and CDR2 YFSETQ come from the germline V gene. This CDR3 contains 14 residues. DNA for the CDR3: TGCGCCAGCAGCTTGGCAAATTCCGGCACCGAGCAGTACTTC. Translation gives CASSLANSGTEQYF.

This clonotype was seen at least ten times. This sequence joins TRBV6-1 and TRBJ1-1; 8 bases fit TRBD1. The CDR3 is 14 residues long. CDR1 is MNHNS, CDR2 SASEGT, per germline. V shed 9 bases and J 3 bases; nucleotides not matched to a gene: 9. In nucleotides, the CDR3 is TGTGCCAGTTTCCCGGACAGGGCAGACACTGAAGCTTTCTTT. Its translation: CASFPDRADTEAFF.